This paragraph covers one T cell receptor beta chain sequence. The antigen remains undetermined. The assay was immunoSEQ multiplex PCR, and TCRdb's table has in-frame clones only and misses some. The profile shows millions of clones, 85% to 95% of them singletons. The sample originates from a study of shared clonotypes between healthy human individuals. The overall study: The study used three CD4 naive, three CD4 memory, two CD8 naive and one CD8 memory plate per donor. General observations from the study: For naive CD4 cells, roughly 5.5% of clonotypes were shared across a handful of donors. Expectations were that clonotype sharing among donors would be affected by sequencing depth.

CDR1 and CDR2 (germline): SGDLS, YYNGEE. The CDR3 length is 14 residues. Trimming removed 4 bases from V and 3 bases from J, with 14 bases in between. V and J are TRBV9 and TRBJ2-7; TRBD1 might be the D (6 bases). This receptor was taken from a man in his late teens or twenties in good health. Sequences were obtained from naive CD4+ T cells sorted from blood. Noted subset: CD45RA+ positively selected. This chain's CDR3 is CASSYQDSVYEQYF. The CDR3, as DNA: TGTGCCAGCAGCTATCAGGACAGCGTCTACGAGCAGTACTTC.